This T cell receptor (beta chain) is drawn from a study of blood T cell repertoires in COVID-19. Per the study methods: Scientists estimated how many nucleated cells there were by amplifying reference gene primers. Repertoires were generated with immunoSEQ multiplex PCR, while TCRdb's copy carries only in-frame clones and drops some. V, J and clone size reflect that table, while D and trimming were determined from the DNA. There are roughly 26,000 clones in the sample; around 67% occur only once, and about 7.1% lies in the top ten. The receptor comes from a man in his fifties or sixties with active or convalescent COVID-19. The sample was peripheral blood.

The CDR3 is CASSLGQGTEAFF. DNA of the CDR3: TGTGCCAGCAGCTTAGGACAGGGCACTGAAGCTTTCTTT. The genes are TRBV7-9 and TRBJ1-1; TRBD1 matches at 7 bases. J gave up 4 bases and V 1 base, and 0 bases lay outside the gene matches. The germline CDR1 and CDR2 sequences are SEHNR and FQNEAQ (reference sequence). The CDR3 is 13 residues long. Supplemented by reference TRBV7-9 and TRBJ1-1, the full variable domain reads DTGVSQNPRHKITKRGQNVTFRCDPISEHNRLYWYRQTLGQGPEFLTYFQNEAQLEKSRLLSDRFSAERPKGSFSTLEIQRTEQGDSAMYLCASSLGQGTEAFFGQGTRLTVV.